This T cell receptor beta chain comes out of a study of cytomegalovirus exposure and HLA in healthy donors. The overall study: Both the roughly 120 validation repertoires and the approximately 620 first-cohort repertoires used the same platform, as reported by a later analysis. Notes on the study in general: The study put 160 or so TCR beta chains on its list as cytomegalovirus-associated.

Profiled with immunoSEQ multiplex PCR; TCRdb holds only in-frame clones, not every one. The sample has 100,000 to 120,000 clones; roughly 88% are singletons. V lost 5 bases and J 3 bases, leaving 17 bases between the germline ends. Germline V gives CDR1 MDHEN, CDR2 SYDVKM. This CDR3 has 15 residues. An approximately 130-subject validation cohort, separate from the roughly 670-subject first cohort, supplied the donors. A note on this clone: Its antigen is undetermined.

The chain uses TRBV28 and TRBJ2-7; D remains ambiguous. The material sequenced was PBMCs. This receptor was taken from a woman in her twenties or thirties in good health and CMV-seropositive. The CDR3 sequence is CASSKSRQLLYEQYF. CDR3 nucleotides: TGTGCCAGCAGTAAGTCGAGGCAGTTGCTCTACGAGCAGTACTTC.